The following is a T cell receptor (beta chain) sequence with its context. The antigen remains undetermined. Other DNA sequences within the sample encode an identical CDR3. The data derive from a study of cytomegalovirus exposure and HLA in healthy donors. The PCR employed 60 Vbeta primers together with 13 Jbeta primers. Clones were sequenced by immunoSEQ multiplex PCR, and TCRdb holds only the in-frame ones, with some missing. The top ten clones hold about 6% of a sample with roughly 100,000 clones, 65% to 85% of them seen once. Study results and caveats: What was likely a sequencing artifact was a cluster of highly shared sequence variants. Published work reported that the classifier diagnosed cytomegalovirus status with high specificity and sensitivity.

Material: PBMCs. The sequence came from a male donor in good health and CMV-seronegative.

The CDR3 loop is CASSHGTSGSDTQYF. For the CDR3, the DNA is TGTGCCAGTAGCCATGGGACTAGCGGGAGCGATACGCAGTATTTT. The rearrangement joins TRBV11-3 to TRBJ2-3; 14 nucleotides line up with TRBD2. Germline lookup yields CDR1 SGHNT and CDR2 YENEEA. This CDR3 is built from 15 residues. J gave up 6 bases and V 9 bases, and 8 bases lay outside the gene matches.